The source of this T cell receptor (beta chain) is a study of blood T cell repertoires in COVID-19. Background on the study: Acute-phase and convalescent COVID-19 samples originated in the United States, Italy and Spain. Sample material is recorded as cDNA or gDNA derived from T cells, B-cell-depleted T cells, or PBMCs.

In the study's own analysis: How many nucleated cells were present was estimated from reference gene primer amplification. Profiled with immunoSEQ multiplex PCR; TCRdb holds only in-frame clones, not every one. V, J and clone size are taken as reported in that table, and D and trimming were inferred from the DNA itself. The repertoire includes some 39,000 clones, approximately 89% of them detected once, and less than 4.5% sits in the top ten. Sample: peripheral blood. The TCR comes from a man aged 60 to 69 with acute or convalescent COVID-19.

The CDR3 DNA sequence: TGCAGTGCTAGTAGCCCTAAGGGGGCCCCCACAGATACGCAGTATTTT. Its protein product is CSASSPKGAPTDTQYF. The chain carries TRBV20-1 and TRBJ2-3; 7 nucleotides line up with TRBD1. V trimming: 3 bases; J trimming: 2 bases; junction bases outside the gene matches: 11. This CDR3 has 16 residues. Germline CDR1 reads DFQATT; CDR2 reads SNEGSKA (reference sequence).